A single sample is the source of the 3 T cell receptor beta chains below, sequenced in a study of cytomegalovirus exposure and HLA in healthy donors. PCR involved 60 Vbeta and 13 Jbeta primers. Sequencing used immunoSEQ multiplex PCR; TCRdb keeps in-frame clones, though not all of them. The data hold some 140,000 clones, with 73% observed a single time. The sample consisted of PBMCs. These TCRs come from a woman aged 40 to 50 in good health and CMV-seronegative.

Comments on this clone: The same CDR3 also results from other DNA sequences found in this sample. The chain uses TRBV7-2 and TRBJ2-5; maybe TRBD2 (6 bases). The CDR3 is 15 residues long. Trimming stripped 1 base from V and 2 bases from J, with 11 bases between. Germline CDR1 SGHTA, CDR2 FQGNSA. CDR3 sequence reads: CASSLGLARQETQYF. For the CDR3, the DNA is TGTGCCAGCAGCTTAGGGCTAGCGCGACAAGAGACCCAGTACTTC.

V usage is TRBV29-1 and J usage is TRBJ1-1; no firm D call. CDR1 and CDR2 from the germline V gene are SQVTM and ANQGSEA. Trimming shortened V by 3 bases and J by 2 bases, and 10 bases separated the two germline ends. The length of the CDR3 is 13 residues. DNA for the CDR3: TGCAGCGTTGAGGGCTTCTCCAACACTGAAGCTTTCTTT. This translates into CSVEGFSNTEAFF.

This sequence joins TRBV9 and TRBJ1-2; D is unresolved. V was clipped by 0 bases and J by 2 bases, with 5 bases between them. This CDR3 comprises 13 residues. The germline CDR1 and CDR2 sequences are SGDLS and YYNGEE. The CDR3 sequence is CASSVGSNYGYTF. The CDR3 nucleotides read TGTGCCAGCAGCGTAGGAAGCAACTATGGCTACACCTTC.